The present T cell receptor beta chain was sequenced within a study of regulatory T cells in long-lasting Graves disease. Researchers made TCR beta libraries by using iRepertoire HTBI primers and running Arm-PCR on CDR3 regions. Using its own MiXCR run on the multiplex PCR reads, TCRdb lists one record per CDR3 protein. The sample yields a few hundred thousand distinct CDR3 sequences, about 16% seen once. The V and J ends lost 4 bases and 0 bases respectively, with 11 bases between them. The germline CDR1 and CDR2 sequences are SGDLS and YYNGEE. The CDR3 covers 15 residues. Time point denoted: newly diagnosed GD, antithyroid drugs for less than 3 months. PBMC-extracted RNA yielded the TCR library. A remark on this clonotype: The target antigen is unknown.

The study's findings and limits: Newly diagnosed disease favored TRBV20-1 and TRBJ2-1 over persistent disease.

The data also belong to a second study, concerning T cells in Graves' hyperthyroidism and ophthalmopathy. That study reports: The blood repertoire included most of the expanded thyroid clonotypes above 0.001.

Sequenced material: peripheral blood mononuclear cells (PBMCs), taken at new diagnosis, from a patient treated with antithyroid drugs. J is TRBJ1-3 and V is TRBV9, with a tentative D call TRBD1 (5 bases). The source is a woman aged 18-29 years with Graves disease. The CDR3 bases are TGTGCCAGCAGCTGGGACGCCGACTCTGGAAACACCATATATTTT. This translates into CASSWDADSGNTIYF. The full variable domain, with the rest looked up from reference TRBV9 and TRBJ1-3, is DSGVTQTPKHLITATGQRVTLRCSPRSGDLSVYWYQQSLDQGLQFLIQYYNGEERAKGNILERFSAQQFPDLHSELNLSSLELGDSALYFCASSWDADSGNTIYFGEGSWLTVV.